Included here is one T cell receptor beta chain sequence, with context. It was with a sample-barcoded 5' primer and a J-beta primer mix that a second PCR of about 6 to 12 cycles was run. Each CDR3 protein gets one entry after TCRdb re-called the 5' RACE reads with MiXCR. Here the sample spans some 1.8 million distinct CDR3 sequences, around 40% being singletons. This sample was included in a study of blood T cells in healthy people across ages. Germline V gene data show CDR1 as MNHEY and CDR2 as SVGEGT. Trimming took 6 bases from V and 2 from J, leaving 11 bases between them. This CDR3 is built from 13 residues.

The sequence derives from a human donor in good health. The sample taken for sequencing was blood. The J gene is TRBJ2-7, the V gene TRBV6-2 or TRBV6-3; a weak D match, TRBD2 (6 bases). CDR3 amino acids: CASRSGPAYEQYF. CDR3 nucleotide sequence: TGTGCCAGCAGAAGCGGGCCAGCCTACGAGCAGTACTTC.